This T cell receptor (beta chain) is drawn from a study of shared clonotypes between healthy human individuals. The authors ran the assay at deep level. Evenly divided among several immunoSEQ plates was the genomic DNA of each subset. Sequencing used immunoSEQ multiplex PCR; TCRdb keeps in-frame clones, though not all of them. The repertoire holds roughly 510,000 clones, with about three quarters as singletons. The sequencing sample was made of PBMCs. The source of this sequence is a woman aged 40 to 55 in good health. Some clones in this sample may be carry-over from other donors' samples.

This chain's CDR3 is CASSDGTGQDGTEAFF. CDR3 bases: TGTGCCAGCTCGGACGGGACAGGGCAGGATGGCACTGAAGCTTTCTTT. The genes are TRBV18 and TRBJ1-1; 9 nucleotides align to TRBD1. Germline values: CDR1 KGHSH, CDR2 LQKENI. There are 16 residues in the CDR3. V was clipped by 6 bases and J by 4 bases; unmatched bases: 12.